This passage covers 8 T cell receptor beta chains from one sample sequenced in a study of OX40 agonist ivuxolimab in advanced cancers. This table comes from immunoSEQ multiplex PCR, and its TCRdb copy is limited to in-frame clones, with some not included. The sample consists of approximately 82,000 clones, about nine tenths of them appearing once. This material consisted of CD4+ or CD8+ T cells sorted from blood, taken in a trial of the OX40 agonist ivuxolimab. These TCRs come from an adult with an advanced solid tumor such as melanoma, head and neck, liver or kidney cancer.

V usage is TRBV6-1 and J usage is TRBJ1-2; unclear D gene. The CDR3 spans 13 residues. Germline V CDR1 and CDR2: MNHNS, SASEGT. V lost 8 bases to trimming and J lost 3 bases, with 13 bases between them. The CDR3 spells CASRRHVDYGYTF. CDR3 sequence (DNA): TGTGCCAGCCGGAGACATGTCGACTATGGCTACACCTTC.

This chain links TRBV7-2 with TRBJ1-3; D is perhaps TRBD1 (6 bases). CDR3 length equals 17 residues. Trimming removed 1 base at V and 0 bases at J, with 13 bases between. The germline V gene encodes CDR1 SGHTA and CDR2 FQGNSA. As DNA, the CDR3 is TGTGCCAGCAGCTTAGGGGGGGCCCTTAACTCTGGAAACACCATATATTTT. This gives the protein CASSLGGALNSGNTIYF.

The genes are TRBV6-5 and TRBJ2-7, with D possibly matching TRBD2 (6 bases). Deletions cut 4 bases from V and 4 bases from J, with 11 bases between. There are 13 residues in the CDR3. CDR1 is MNHEY, CDR2 SVGAGI, per germline. CDR3 sequence reads: CASSWGGKYEQYF. The CDR3 nucleotides read TGTGCCAGCAGTTGGGGCGGGAAATACGAGCAGTACTTC.

This chain joins TRBV6-5 and TRBJ2-7, with D tentatively TRBD1 (6 bases). This CDR3 comprises 14 residues. V lost 7 bases and J lost 3, with 16 bases in between. Germline loops: CDR1 MNHEY, CDR2 SVGAGI. This chain's CDR3 is CASIISGHLYEQYF. As DNA, the CDR3 is TGTGCCAGCATTATTTCGGGACACCTCTACGAGCAGTACTTC.

V is TRBV5-1 and J is TRBJ2-5, with 16 nucleotides matching TRBD2. Germline assignment: CDR1 SGHRS and CDR2 YFSETQ. This CDR3 is built from 17 residues. The V and J ends lost 3 bases and 4 bases, in that order; junction bases with no gene match: 6. The CDR3 DNA reads as TGCGCCAGCAGCTCCGGGACTAGCGGGAGGGGAGGAGAGACCCAGTACTTC. Amino acids: CASSSGTSGRGGETQYF. The entire variable domain, with the rest obtained from reference TRBV5-1 and TRBJ2-5, is as follows: KAGVTQTPRYLIKTRGQQVTLSCSPISGHRSVSWYQQTPGQGLQFLFEYFSETQRNKGNFPGRFSGRQFSNSRSEMNVSTLELGDSALYLCASSSGTSGRGGETQYFGPGTRLLVL.

V usage is TRBV6-6 and J usage is TRBJ2-1; 9 bases align to TRBD2. The V segment lost 2 bases and the J segment 9 bases; nucleotides outside the gene matches: 8. The CDR3 has 15 amino acids. The germline V gene encodes CDR1 MNHNY and CDR2 SVGAGI (reference sequence). As DNA, the CDR3 is TGTGCCAGCAGTTACGAAGCGGGAGGACACAGTGAGCAGTTCTTC. Translated, it gives CASSYEAGGHSEQFF.

The V call is TRBV5-1, the J call TRBJ1-1; D gene uncertain. CDR1 and CDR2 (germline): SGHRS, YFSETQ. This CDR3 has 12 amino acids. Trimming removed 2 bases at V and 3 bases at J, with 5 bases between. CDR3 region: CASSFGDTEAFF. The CDR3, as DNA: TGCGCCAGCAGCTTTGGCGACACTGAAGCTTTCTTT.

The chain carries TRBV6-1 and TRBJ2-1, with no clear D. The CDR3 extends over 12 amino acids. Germline assignment: CDR1 MNHNS and CDR2 SASEGT. Deletions cut 8 bases from V and 4 bases from J, with 9 bases between. The CDR3: CASGRGYNEQFF. CDR3 nucleotide sequence: TGTGCCAGCGGGCGAGGATACAATGAGCAGTTCTTC.